These 14 T cell receptor beta chains originate from one sample sequenced in a study of T cells in Graves' hyperthyroidism and ophthalmopathy. RNA transcripts served as the template for amplifying TCR beta CDR3 regions. The primer set for the first-round RT-PCR of the TCR CDR3 was HTBI. MiXCR, run by TCRdb on the multiplex PCR reads, gives a single entry per CDR3 protein. In the table there are more than 300,000 distinct CDR3 sequences, less than 15% of which are singletons. Material: blood. The source of these receptors is a woman aged 18-29 years with Graves' hyperthyroidism.

This clonotype showed up many times. The J gene is TRBJ2-3, the V gene TRBV4-2; D unclear. The germline V and J ends were trimmed by 1 base and 8 bases, with 7 bases remaining between them. The CDR3 consists of 12 residues. Germline-derived CDR1 and CDR2 are LGHNA and YNFKEQ. This CDR3 reads CASSQGTGTQYF. CDR3 bases: TGTGCCAGCAGCCAAGGGACGGGTACGCAGTATTTT.

The table lists this clonotype with many counts. The gene calls are TRBV11-2 and TRBJ2-5, with TRBD2 matching over 9 bases. The CDR3 covers 15 residues. V was pared by 5 bases and J by 5 bases, with 9 bases of the junction left unmatched. The germline CDR1 and CDR2 sequences are SGHAT and FQNNGV. For the CDR3, the DNA is TGTGCCAGCAGCCGCTATAGCGGGAGTTATGAGACCCAGTACTTC. It codes for CASSRYSGSYETQYF.

This clonotype was counted at least ten times. The V gene is TRBV13, the J gene TRBJ2-3, with a tentative D call TRBD1 (6 bases). The CDR3 consists of 15 residues. Germline CDR1 reads PRHDT; CDR2 reads FYEKMQ (reference sequence). V was pared by 5 bases and J by 0 bases, with 12 bases between. CDR3 region: CASSPRTASTDTQYF. The CDR3 coding sequence is TGTGCCAGCAGCCCCCGGACAGCCAGCACAGATACGCAGTATTTT.

This clonotype was seen many times. CDR3 in amino acids: CASTVAGTQQSYGYTF. CDR3 DNA sequence: TGTGCCAGCACCGTGGCCGGGACCCAACAGTCCTATGGCTACACCTTC. The rearrangement joins TRBV7-9 to TRBJ1-2, with a possible D match to TRBD1 (5 bases). V was pared by 7 bases and J by 4 bases, with 22 bases between. CDR1 and CDR2 from the germline V gene are SEHNR and FQNEAQ (reference sequence). The CDR3 is 16 residues long.

There are a few counts of this clonotype. Here the CDR3 reads CASSLRPGQIKYGYTF. CDR3 bases: TGTGCCAGCAGCCTACGACCGGGACAGATTAAATATGGCTACACCTTC. The chain combines TRBV11-2 with TRBJ1-2, with 7 bases identical to TRBD1. CDR1 is SGHAT and CDR2 is FQNNGV in the germline V gene. This CDR3 spans 16 amino acids. Trimming took 5 bases from V and 5 from J; bases not matched to a gene: 14.

This clonotype has ten or more counts. The rearrangement links TRBV20-1 to TRBJ2-3; possibly TRBD1 or TRBD2 for D (5 bases each). This CDR3 is 15 amino acids long. The germline CDR1 and CDR2 sequences are DFQATT and SNEGSKA (reference sequence). The V end was cut by 0 bases, the J end by 3 bases, with 13 bases between. The CDR3 region has the DNA TGCAGTGCTAGAGATCCCGGGGCAGGAACAGATACGCAGTATTTT. This translates into CSARDPGAGTDTQYF.

This clonotype was seen at least ten times. V is TRBV20-1 and J is TRBJ2-2; no clear D gene. The CDR3 spans 14 residues. V shed 5 bases and J shed 3 bases, with 13 bases lying between them. In germline, CDR1 is DFQATT, CDR2 SNEGSKA (reference sequence). CDR3 sequence: CSASRTEYTGELFF. For the CDR3, the DNA is TGCAGTGCTTCCCGGACGGAGTACACCGGGGAGCTGTTTTTT.

In its sample, this clonotype was seen many times. The rearrangement links TRBV3-1 to TRBJ1-1, with D unclear. Germline V lookup: CDR1 LGHDT, CDR2 YNNKEL (reference sequence). V was cut by 4 bases and J by 0 bases, with 9 bases left in between. CDR3 length: 14 amino acids. The CDR3 DNA reads TGTGCCAGCAGCCCAACTGTGATGAACACTGAAGCTTTCTTT. Translation gives CASSPTVMNTEAFF. The full variable domain, with the rest looked up from reference TRBV3-1 and TRBJ1-1, is DTAVSQTPKYLVTQMGNDKSIKCEQNLGHDTMYWYKQDSKKFLKIMFSYNNKELIINETVPNRFSPKSPDKAHLNLHINSLELGDSAVYFCASSPTVMNTEAFFGQGTRLTVV.

About this clonotype: A much larger clone is a single base away; this may be a read error. The chain combines TRBV30 with TRBJ2-1; D may be TRBD1 or TRBD2 (5 bases each). The CDR3 is 10 residues long. CDR1 is GTSNPN, CDR2 SVGIG, per germline (reference sequence). The CDR3 region has the DNA TGTACCTGGGACCTGGGTGAGCAGTTCTTC. Protein: CTWDLGEQFF.

Written as DNA, the CDR3 is TGTGCCAGCAGCGTAGGATCCGGGGCCGCCTCCTACGAGCAGTACTTC. Protein sequence: CASSVGSGAASYEQYF. V usage is TRBV9 and J usage is TRBJ2-7, with D possibly being TRBD1 or TRBD2 (5 bases each). Trimming removed 0 bases from V and 0 bases from J, with 13 bases in between. The CDR3 spans 16 residues. The germline gives CDR1 SGDLS, CDR2 YYNGEE.

V usage is TRBV30 and J usage is TRBJ1-6, with 9 bases matching TRBD1. CDR1 and CDR2 from the germline V gene are GTSNPN and SVGIG (reference sequence). The CDR3 runs 17 residues. V gave up 6 bases and J gave up 2 bases; unmatched junction bases: 11. This CDR3 is CACNRGRFTTYNSPLHF. Written as DNA, the CDR3 is TGTGCCTGTAACAGGGGGCGGTTTACGACCTATAATTCACCCCTCCACTTT.

With regard to this clonotype: Just one base apart from a much larger clone, this may be a read error. V and J are TRBV3-1 and TRBJ2-7; D perhaps matches TRBD2 (5 bases). This CDR3 comprises 15 residues. From germline, CDR1 is LGHDT and CDR2 YNNKEL (reference sequence). CDR3 residues: CAGSQDRGPWLEQYF. The CDR3 region has the DNA TGTGCCGGCAGCCAAGATCGCGGGCCCTGGCTCGAGCAGTACTTC.

This clonotype was counted at least ten times. V gene TRBV27 combines with J gene TRBJ2-5; either TRBD1 or TRBD2 may fit D (6 bases each). The V and J ends lost 6 bases and 4 bases respectively, with 21 bases between them. The CDR3 extends over 16 amino acids. Looked up from germline, CDR1 is MNHEY and CDR2 is SMNVEV (reference sequence). CDR3 sequence (DNA): TGTGCCAGCAGGCGGAACACAGGGTGGGGACTAGAGACCCAGTACTTC. It yields the protein CASRRNTGWGLETQYF.

This clonotype was detected only a few times. The chain is built from TRBV12-5 and TRBJ2-5; 9 nucleotides line up with TRBD2. Germline values: CDR1 LGHNT, CDR2 FRNRAP. Losses at the gene ends were 6 bases for V and 1 base for J; bases not matched to a gene: 6. CDR3 length equals 15 residues. The CDR3 DNA reads as TGTGCTAGTGGACCCGGGACTAGCAGCCAAGAGACCCAGTACTTC. Translation gives CASGPGTSSQETQYF.